The 11 T cell receptor beta chains below were found in one sample sequenced in a study of blood T cells in healthy people across ages. A second about 6 to 12 cycle PCR used barcoded and J-beta primers. Each CDR3 protein is one row after TCRdb ran MiXCR on the 5' RACE reads. The sample lists around 1.5 million distinct CDR3 sequences, around 35% seen once, with around 11% in the top ten. Sequencing was done on a sample of blood. These receptors were taken from a young woman in good health.

This clonotype was seen many times. The chain uses TRBV20-1 and TRBJ2-3; TRBD2 matches at 10 bases. This CDR3 has 13 residues. J was trimmed by 4 bases and V by 4 bases; bases with no gene match: 2. Germline CDR1 reads DFQATT; CDR2 reads SNEGSKA (reference sequence). The CDR3 loop is CSAKLAGADTQYF. The DNA for the CDR3 is TGCAGTGCTAAGCTAGCGGGAGCAGATACGCAGTATTTT.

This clonotype showed up just a few times. The V and J genes are TRBV5-1 and TRBJ2-1; unclear D gene. Trimming removed 2 bases from V and 4 bases from J, with 13 bases in between. CDR1 and CDR2 (germline): SGHRS, YFSETQ. CDR3 length: 15 amino acids. CDR3 residues: CASSFRVLSYNEQFF. DNA for the CDR3: TGCGCCAGCAGCTTCCGGGTTCTATCTTACAATGAGCAGTTCTTC.

Note on this clonotype: Given a much more abundant clone one base away, this may be a read error. The chain combines TRBV5-1 with TRBJ1-1; no firm D call. The CDR3 runs 15 residues. V lost 4 bases and J lost 6, with 19 bases in between. Per germline, CDR1 SGHRS and CDR2 YFSETQ. CDR3 sequence reads: CASSQDAGLWSEAFF. Here the CDR3 DNA reads TGCGCCAGCAGCCAGGACGCCGGACTTTGGTCTGAAGCTTTCTTT. The variable domain in full, completed from reference TRBV5-1 and TRBJ1-1, reads KAGVTQTPRYLIKTRGQQVTLSCSPISGHRSVSWYQQTPGQGLQFLFEYFSETQRNKGNFPGRFSGRQFSNSRSEMNVSTLELGDSALYLCASSQDAGLWSEAFFGQGTRLTVV.

This clonotype has just a few counts. The chain recombines TRBV7-9 with TRBJ2-7; maybe TRBD2 (5 bases). Between the trimmed V and J ends, which lost 8 bases and 1 base, there was a span of 15 bases. CDR1 and CDR2 from the germline V gene are SEHNR and FQNEAQ (reference sequence). CDR3 length equals 14 residues. The CDR3 DNA follows: TGTGCCAGCGGTGAAGACGGACTGTCCTACGAGCAGTACTTC. This gives the protein CASGEDGLSYEQYF.

A few counts support this clonotype. The chain joins TRBV21-1 to TRBJ1-5; the D call of TRBD1 is as the table states it, not checked on the DNA. TRBV21-1 is marked as a pseudogene. The CDR3 consists of 17 residues. CDR3 in amino acids: CASSKALRGSHHQPQHF. For the CDR3, the DNA is TGTGCCAGCAGCAAAGCGCTGAGGGGGTCTCATCATCAGCCCCAGCATTTT.

This chain connects TRBV3-1 to TRBJ2-5, with 7 positions matching TRBD1. Judging by the DNA end, TRBJ2-7 fits better; the J call may be wrong. The germline V gene has CDR1 LGHDT and CDR2 YNNKEL (reference sequence). The CDR3 has 14 residues. This chain's CDR3 is CASSRNTQGYEQYF. DNA of the CDR3: TGTGCCAGCAGCCGAAATACACAGGGGTACGAGCAGTACTTC.

This clonotype was detected only a few times. V is TRBV10-3 and J is TRBJ2-7; D gene uncertain. This CDR3 has 12 residues. The V and J ends lost 8 bases and 2 bases respectively, with 10 bases between them. Germline CDR1 reads ENHRY; CDR2 reads SYGVKD. For the CDR3, the DNA is TGTGCCATCGGTTACAAAACCTACGAGCAGTACTTC. It is translated as CAIGYKTYEQYF.

The chain is built from TRBV5-1 and TRBJ2-1, with 13 bases fitting TRBD2. The trim removed 4 bases at V and 10 bases at J, leaving 14 bases unmatched. The V gene's germline CDR1 is SGHRS and CDR2 YFSETQ. The CDR3 contains 17 residues. CDR3 coding DNA: TGCGCCAGCAGCGTCCGGGAGCGGACTAGCGGGAGAGGCGAGCAGTTCTTC. Amino acid sequence: CASSVRERTSGRGEQFF.

A few counts support this clonotype. The chain has TRBV5-6 and TRBJ2-5, with TRBD1 identical over 10 bases. Germline CDR1 and CDR2: SGHDT and YYEEEE. The V gene end was trimmed by 2 bases and the J gene end by 4 bases; junction bases not matched to a gene: 5. This CDR3 is built from 15 residues. CDR3 region: CASSFVDRGLETQYF. DNA for the CDR3: TGTGCCAGCAGCTTTGTGGACAGGGGGTTAGAGACCCAGTACTTC.

The V gene is TRBV3-1, the J gene TRBJ1-2; 8 bases are a match to TRBD1. The germline V gene encodes CDR1 LGHDT and CDR2 YNNKEL (reference sequence). Trimming removed 1 base from V and 4 bases from J; junction bases left unmatched: 17. This CDR3 region has 19 residues. Here the CDR3 reads CASSQVLRTGQLGGYGYTF. CDR3 coding DNA: TGTGCCAGCAGCCAAGTTTTAAGGACAGGGCAGCTAGGAGGCTATGGCTACACCTTC.

As to this clonotype: Since no conserved phenylalanine or tryptophan closes the CDR3, a read error is the likely cause. V is TRBV20-1 and J is TRBJ2-3; TRBD2 matches at 8 bases. CDR1 is DFQATT and CDR2 is SNEGSKA in the germline V gene (reference sequence). This CDR3 contains 15 residues. V lost 3 bases to trimming and J lost 2 bases; unmatched junction nucleotides: 7. Here the CDR3 reads CSARDSGRATDTQYL. The CDR3 region has the DNA TGCAGTGCTAGGGATTCCGGGAGGGCCACAGATACGCAGTATTTG.